This record covers a single TCR beta chain. This entry comes from a study of blood T cell repertoires in COVID-19. Study overall: The United States, Italy and Spain were the sources of the acute and convalescent COVID-19 samples.

The participants were between roughly 18 and 89 years old and came from 24 US areas. As originally analysed: From reference gene primer amplification, estimates of nucleated cell counts were derived. Sequencing was performed with immunoSEQ multiplex PCR; in TCRdb, only in-frame clones are kept and a portion is missing. V and J calls and clone size are as listed in that table; D and trimming were resolved from the DNA. Found here are some 290,000 clones, more than 75% of them singletons; the top ten hold about 2.5%. Germline V gives CDR1 SEHNR, CDR2 FQNEAQ (reference sequence). The V end lost 5 bases, the J end lost 5 bases, and 12 bases lay between the germline ends. CDR3 length equals 13 residues.

The chain uses TRBV7-9 and TRBJ2-5; D remains unclear. The sequenced sample was PBMCs or T cells enriched from blood (not recorded which). This clonotype originated in a woman aged 40 to 50 with acute COVID-19. CDR3 region: CASSHSPSETQYF. DNA of the CDR3: TGTGCCAGCAGCCACTCCCCTTCGGAGACCCAGTACTTC. Full variable domain (outside the CDR3, taken from reference TRBV7-9 and TRBJ2-5): DTGVSQNPRHKITKRGQNVTFRCDPISEHNRLYWYRQTLGQGPEFLTYFQNEAQLEKSRLLSDRFSAERPKGSFSTLEIQRTEQGDSAMYLCASSHSPSETQYFGPGTRLLVL.